This is a list of T cell receptor beta chains from one sample in a study of vaccination effects on CD4 cells after COVID-19. The table came from immunoSEQ multiplex PCR; TCRdb's copy has only in-frame clones and leaves some out. The sample consists of approximately 45,000 clones, about 80% of them appearing once. The antigens of these receptors remain unknown. The starting material was CD4+ T cells from PBMCs cultured without peptide, obtained before COVID-19 vaccination. Receptors originate from a human donor who had a prior SARS-CoV-2 infection. CDR3s include the opening cysteine and the closing phenylalanine or tryptophan. Fields, in order: D gene, V gene, J gene, clone size, CDR3 DNA, CDR3 protein. A D gene is named only where the DNA matches it firmly. The size of a clone is reported for some rows only, either as once, few or many, or as a class for expanded clones.

d_gene: TRBD2
v_gene: TRBV6-1
j_gene: TRBJ2-1
abundance: NA
CDR3nt: TGTGCCAGCAGTGAACTAGCGGGGGGGCCCAATGAGCAGTTCTTC
CDR3aa: CASSELAGGPNEQFF

d_gene: TRBD2
v_gene: TRBV18
j_gene: TRBJ2-3
abundance: few
CDR3nt: TGTGCCAGCTCACCTAGGGAGGGCCGGACAGATACGCAGTATTTT
CDR3aa: CASSPREGRTDTQYF

d_gene: NA
v_gene: TRBV2
j_gene: TRBJ2-5
abundance: NA
CDR3nt: TGTGCCAGCAGTTCCGGCGGAGAGACCCAGTACTTC
CDR3aa: CASSSGGETQYF

d_gene: NA
v_gene: TRBV28
j_gene: TRBJ1-1
abundance: once
CDR3nt: TGTGCCAGCAATGGTAGGGCGGCGGGGAACACTGAAGCTTTCTTT
CDR3aa: CASNGRAAGNTEAFF

d_gene: NA
v_gene: TRBV19
j_gene: TRBJ1-6
abundance: NA
CDR3nt: TGTGCCAGTAGTATAGAAGGGGGTTTTTTAAGTTCACCCCTCCACTTT
CDR3aa: CASSIEGGFLSSPLHF

d_gene: NA
v_gene: TRBV6-5
j_gene: TRBJ1-5
abundance: few
CDR3nt: TGTGCCAGCAGTTACACCTTCGGCAATCAGCCCCAGCATTTT
CDR3aa: CASSYTFGNQPQHF

d_gene: NA
v_gene: TRBV5-8
j_gene: TRBJ2-6
abundance: NA
CDR3nt: TGTGCCAGCAGCCCGACCGGCCGTGGGGCCAACGTCCTGACTTTC
CDR3aa: CASSPTGRGANVLTF

d_gene: NA
v_gene: TRBV10-3
j_gene: TRBJ2-2
abundance: once
CDR3nt: TGTGCCATCCAGCTCGCGGAGGGTCGAGCCGGGGAGCTGTTTTTT
CDR3aa: CAIQLAEGRAGELFF

d_gene: NA
v_gene: TRBV30
j_gene: TRBJ1-2
abundance: NA
CDR3nt: TGTGCCTCTGGGGGGCTTAACTATGGCTACACCTTC
CDR3aa: CASGGLNYGYTF

d_gene: TRBD2
v_gene: TRBV9
j_gene: TRBJ2-1
abundance: NA
CDR3nt: TGTGCCAGCAGCGTCACTAGCGATCACAATGAGCAGTTCTTC
CDR3aa: CASSVTSDHNEQFF

d_gene: NA
v_gene: TRBV5-4
j_gene: TRBJ2-7
abundance: NA
CDR3nt: TGTGCCAGCAGCTTGTATTTATCGGACAGATTAGGTCAAAGCTTC
CDR3aa: CASSLYLSDRLGQSF

d_gene: TRBD1
v_gene: TRBV6-2/TRBV6-3
j_gene: TRBJ2-2
abundance: NA
CDR3nt: TGTGCCAGCAGCTTCCCTCGGACAGGCGCCCCCGGGGAGCTGTTTTTT
CDR3aa: CASSFPRTGAPGELFF

d_gene: TRBD2
v_gene: TRBV19
j_gene: TRBJ2-5
abundance: NA
CDR3nt: TGTGCCAGTAGCTCCCGGACTAGCGGGGGAACGGAGACCCAGTACTTC
CDR3aa: CASSSRTSGGTETQYF

d_gene: TRBD2
v_gene: TRBV11-3
j_gene: TRBJ2-1
abundance: NA
CDR3nt: TGTGCCAGCAGCGGGGGGGGGCTAGCGGGGGTCCTCTCCTACAATGAGCAGTTCTTC
CDR3aa: CASSGGGLAGVLSYNEQFF

d_gene: TRBD1
v_gene: TRBV25-1
j_gene: TRBJ1-2
abundance: NA
CDR3nt: TGTGCCAGCCGAGTGTCGACAGGGAGAGGACCCTATGGCTACACCTTC
CDR3aa: CASRVSTGRGPYGYTF

d_gene: TRBD1
v_gene: TRBV7-8
j_gene: TRBJ1-2
abundance: once
CDR3nt: TGTGCCAGCAGCCCCCGGACAGGCCACCGGGGCTATGGCTACACCTTC
CDR3aa: CASSPRTGHRGYGYTF

d_gene: TRBD2
v_gene: TRBV15
j_gene: TRBJ2-1
abundance: once
CDR3nt: TGTGCCACCAGCAGAGAGAAGAACCCCGGGACTATCTACAATGAGCAGTTCTTC
CDR3aa: CATSREKNPGTIYNEQFF